This T cell receptor beta chain was profiled in a study of blood T cell repertoires in COVID-19. Whole-study context: The analysed material was cDNA or gDNA that came from T cells, B-cell-depleted T cells, or PBMCs.

CDR1 and CDR2 from the germline V gene are WSHSY and SAAADI. This CDR3 has 12 residues. The germline V and J ends were trimmed by 3 bases and 4 bases, with 7 bases remaining between them. Per the original methods: Quantification of nucleated cells was approximated via reference gene primer amplification. Produced via immunoSEQ multiplex PCR; TCRdb's table is partial and in-frame only. V, J and clone size are taken as reported in that table, and D and trimming were inferred from the DNA itself. The sample contains hundreds of thousands of clones, nearly 90% of which appear only once. Adults between roughly 18 and 89 years of age took part from some 25 US areas.

The TCR originated in a woman aged 18-30 years with acute COVID-19. The V call is TRBV10-2, the J call TRBJ2-7; D uncertain. Sequencing used PBMCs or T cells enriched from blood (not recorded which). This chain's CDR3 is CASSDFLYEQYF. Here the CDR3 DNA reads TGCGCCAGCAGTGATTTTCTATACGAGCAGTACTTC.